This T cell receptor beta chain was retrieved from a study of post-analysis software for immune sequencing data. Study at large: There were relapsing-remitting, secondary progressive and progressive-relapsing multiple sclerosis among the disease courses included. Notes on the study in general: By F measure, samples from a shared preparation batch strongly co-clustered. Normalized Chao1 diversity in multiple sclerosis patients fell significantly below that of controls. Higher frequency in patients than in controls was seen for five TRBV segments, with TRBV5-6, TRBV5-1 and TRBV20-1 among them.

Concerning this clonotype: Its specificity is unknown.

This CDR3 has 15 amino acids. Germline lookup yields CDR1 SEHNR and CDR2 FQNEAQ (reference sequence). J was trimmed by 2 bases and V by 6 bases; bases with no gene match: 5. TCR beta cDNA libraries included unique molecular identifiers. TCRdb recomputed calls from the PCR reads with MiXCR, one row per CDR3 protein. This table holds about 820,000 distinct CDR3 sequences, roughly 58% found once. The V call is TRBV7-9, the J call TRBJ2-3, with TRBD1 matching over 10 bases. This receptor was identified in a girl aged 5 to 17 with multiple sclerosis. The sample comprised blood. DNA for the CDR3: TGTGCCAGCAGGCCGGGGACAGGGGTCACAGATACGCAGTATTTT. Translating gives CASRPGTGVTDTQYF.